This T cell receptor (beta chain) was recovered during a study of CD8+CD57+ T cells in acquired aplastic anemia. This CDR3 is built from 11 residues. Trimming removed 8 bases from V and 3 bases from J, with 7 bases in between. Germline CDR1 reads LNHDA; CDR2 reads SQIVND (reference sequence). This clonotype appeared many times. Its antigen is not known. General observations from the study: With respect to CD8+ Simpson's diversity, patients and controls did not differ significantly.

Profiling of TCR beta VDJ combinations and CDR3 sequences used genomic DNA as template. TCRdb used MiXCR to reprocess the reads, holding one entry per CDR3 protein. The sample records a few hundred thousand distinct CDR3 sequences, around 60% being singletons. The sample comprised sorted CD4+, CD8+, or CD8+CD57+ T cells (not recorded which) from PBMCs. This chain uses TRBV19 with TRBJ1-1; D is perhaps TRBD1 (5 bases). The sequence derives from a human donor with severe aplastic anemia or a healthy control (not recorded which). CDR3 sequence: CASGGYTEAFF. For the CDR3, the DNA is TGTGCCAGTGGGGGGTACACTGAAGCTTTCTTT.